This T cell receptor beta chain was captured in a study of T cells after somatic rescue of genetic block. Sequencing was performed with immunoSEQ multiplex PCR; in TCRdb, only in-frame clones are kept and a portion is missing. Among approximately 100,000 clones listed, around 89% were seen once. This CDR3 spans 15 amino acids. V lost 5 bases to trimming and J lost 4 bases; unmatched junction nucleotides: 6. CDR1 LNHDA and CDR2 SQIVND come from the germline V gene (reference sequence). This clone was found once. This TCR was sampled from a woman aged 18 to 35. The J gene is TRBJ1-5, the V gene TRBV19; 9 bases agree with TRBD1. Material: peripheral blood mononuclear cells (PBMCs). The CDR3 region is CASSRVQGANQPQHF. The CDR3 DNA is TGTGCCAGTAGTCGCGTACAGGGGGCAAATCAGCCCCAGCATTTT.